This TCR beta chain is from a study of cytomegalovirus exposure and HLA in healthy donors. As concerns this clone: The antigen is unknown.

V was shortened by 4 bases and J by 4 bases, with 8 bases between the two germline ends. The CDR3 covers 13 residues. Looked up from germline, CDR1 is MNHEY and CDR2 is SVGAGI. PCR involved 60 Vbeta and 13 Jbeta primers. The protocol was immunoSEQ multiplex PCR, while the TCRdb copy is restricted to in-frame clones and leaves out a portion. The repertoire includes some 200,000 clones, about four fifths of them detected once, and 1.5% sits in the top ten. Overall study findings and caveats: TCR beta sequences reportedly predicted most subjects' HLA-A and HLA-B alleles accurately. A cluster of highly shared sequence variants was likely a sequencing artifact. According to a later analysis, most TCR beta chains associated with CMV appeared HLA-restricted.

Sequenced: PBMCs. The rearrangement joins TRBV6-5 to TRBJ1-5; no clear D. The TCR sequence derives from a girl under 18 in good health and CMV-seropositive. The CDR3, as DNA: TGTGCCAGCAGTTTTGGCGGGAATCAGCCCCAGCATTTT. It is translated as CASSFGGNQPQHF.